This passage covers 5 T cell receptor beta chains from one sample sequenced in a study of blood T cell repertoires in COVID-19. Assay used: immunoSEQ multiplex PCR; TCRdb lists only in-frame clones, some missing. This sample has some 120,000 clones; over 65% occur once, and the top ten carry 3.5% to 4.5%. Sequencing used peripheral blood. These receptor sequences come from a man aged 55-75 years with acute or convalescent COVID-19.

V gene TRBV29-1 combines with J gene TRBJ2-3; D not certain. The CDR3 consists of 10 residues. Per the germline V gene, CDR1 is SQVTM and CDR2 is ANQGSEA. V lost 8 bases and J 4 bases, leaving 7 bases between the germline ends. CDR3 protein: CSHEADTQYF. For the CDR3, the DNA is TGCAGCCACGAGGCAGATACGCAGTATTTT.

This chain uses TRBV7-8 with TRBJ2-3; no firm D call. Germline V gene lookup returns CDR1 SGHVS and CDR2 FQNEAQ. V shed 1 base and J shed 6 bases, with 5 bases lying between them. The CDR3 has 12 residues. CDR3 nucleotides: TGTGCCAGCAGCTTAGATCAGGATACGCAGTATTTT. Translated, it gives CASSLDQDTQYF.

CDR3 DNA sequence: TGTGCCAGCAGAAAGACAGGGGGCTCCTACAATGAGCAGTTCTTC. It specifies CASRKTGGSYNEQFF. The chain combines TRBV6-5 with TRBJ2-1; 9 bases line up with TRBD1. The trim removed 6 bases at V and 0 bases at J, leaving 3 bases unmatched. The germline V gene has CDR1 MNHEY and CDR2 SVGAGI. The CDR3 is 15 residues long.

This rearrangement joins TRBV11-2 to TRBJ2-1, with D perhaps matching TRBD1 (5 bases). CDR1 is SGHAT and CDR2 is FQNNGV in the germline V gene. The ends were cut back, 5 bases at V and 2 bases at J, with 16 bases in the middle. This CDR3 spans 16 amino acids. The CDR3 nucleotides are TGTGCCAGCAGCCCCGCTGGGGCTCAAACCTACAATGAGCAGTTCTTC. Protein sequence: CASSPAGAQTYNEQFF.

The CDR3 coding sequence is TGTGCCAGCAGAAGACAGGGGCTCTTACCCGAGCAGTACTTC. Its translation is CASRRQGLLPEQYF. The V and J genes are TRBV6-5 and TRBJ2-7, with 8 positions matching TRBD1. CDR3 length: 14 amino acids. J gave up 6 bases and V 6 bases, and 10 bases lay outside the gene matches. The germline CDR1 and CDR2 sequences are MNHEY and SVGAGI.